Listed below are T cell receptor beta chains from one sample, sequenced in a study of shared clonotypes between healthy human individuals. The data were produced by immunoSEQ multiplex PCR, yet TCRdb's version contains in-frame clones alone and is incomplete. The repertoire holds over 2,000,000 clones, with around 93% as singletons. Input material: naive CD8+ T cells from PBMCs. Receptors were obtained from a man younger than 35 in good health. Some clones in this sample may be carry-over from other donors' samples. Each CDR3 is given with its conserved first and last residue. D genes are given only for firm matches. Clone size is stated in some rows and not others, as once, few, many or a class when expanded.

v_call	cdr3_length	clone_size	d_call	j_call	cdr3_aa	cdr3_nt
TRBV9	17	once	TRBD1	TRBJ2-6	CASSPGTGGSGANVLTF	TGTGCCAGCTCCCCCGGGACAGGGGGCTCTGGGGCCAACGTCCTGACTTTC
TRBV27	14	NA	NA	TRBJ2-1	CASSAPYLHNEQFF	TGTGCCAGCAGTGCCCCTTACTTGCACAATGAGCAGTTCTTC
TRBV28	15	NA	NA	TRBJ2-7	CASSSPWGGDYEQYF	TGTGCCAGCAGTTCCCCCTGGGGGGGCGACTACGAGCAGTACTTC
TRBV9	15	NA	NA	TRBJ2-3	CASSKDLFSTDTQYF	TGTGCCAGCAGCAAGGACCTTTTTAGCACAGATACGCAGTATTTT
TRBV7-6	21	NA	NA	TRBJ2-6	CASSLNRGGTGPSSGANVLTF	TGTGCCAGCAGCTTAAACCGGGGAGGGACAGGCCCTAGCTCTGGGGCCAACGTCCTGACTTTC
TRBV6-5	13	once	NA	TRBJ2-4	CASSFHRSLIPYF	TGTGCCAGCAGTTTCCACCGGAGCTTGATCCCGTACTTC
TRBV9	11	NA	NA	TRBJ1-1	CASSAGTEAFF	TGTGCCAGCAGCGCCGGGACTGAAGCTTTCTTT
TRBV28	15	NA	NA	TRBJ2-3	CASSLVFPDPDTQYF	TGTGCCAGCAGTTTGGTATTCCCCGACCCTGATACGCAGTATTTT
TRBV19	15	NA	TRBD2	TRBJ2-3	CASSRTGTIQDTQYF	TGTGCCAGTAGTAGAACCGGGACTATACAGGATACGCAGTATTTT
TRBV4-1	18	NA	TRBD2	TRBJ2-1	CASSQDRGAGGPYNEQFF	TGCGCCAGCAGCCAAGATAGAGGGGCGGGAGGGCCCTACAATGAGCAGTTCTTC